A selection of T cell receptor beta chains follows, all from one sample in a study of CD8 T cells in Susac syndrome. TCRdb analysed the immunoSEQ multiplex PCR reads with MiXCR anew, one entry per CDR3 protein. Of approximately 150,000 distinct CDR3 sequences in the sample, just over 90% were seen once. Sequencing was carried out using CD4+ T cells from PBMCs. The receptor source for this set is a human donor in good health. Each CDR3 is given with its conserved first and last residue. The D gene is left open where the match is weak. Rows give clone size only sometimes, using once, few, many, or a class for an expanded clone.

CDR3 protein,CDR3 DNA,V gene,clone size,J gene,D gene
CASSERQAPYGYTF,TGTGCCAGCAGTGAGCGACAGGCGCCCTATGGCTACACCTTC,TRBV6-1,-,TRBJ1-2,-
CASSEAFSSNQPQHF,TGTGCCAGCAGTGAGGCTTTCTCTAGCAATCAGCCCCAGCATTTT,TRBV2,-,TRBJ1-5,-
CASSHFGRGISTGELFF,TGTGCCAGCAGCCATTTTGGCAGGGGCATCAGCACCGGGGAGCTGTTTTTT,TRBV5-4,-,TRBJ2-2,-
CASSRGDGNTGELFF,TGTGCCAGTAGTCGAGGGGACGGGAACACCGGGGAGCTGTTTTTT,TRBV19,-,TRBJ2-2,-
CSGKRGGHGELFF,TGCAGCGGAAAAAGGGGGGGGCACGGGGAGCTGTTTTTT,TRBV29-1,-,TRBJ2-2,-
CASSLWGTQETQYF,TGTGCCAGCAGCTTATGGGGGACGCAAGAGACCCAGTACTTC,TRBV7-6,-,TRBJ2-5,-
CASRGTGVAGELFF,TGTGCCAGCAGAGGGACAGGGGTGGCCGGGGAGCTGTTTTTT,TRBV10-3,-,TRBJ2-2,TRBD1
CASSRPGQEAFF,TGTGCCAGCAGCAGGCCGGGACAGGAAGCTTTCTTT,TRBV7-2,-,TRBJ1-1,TRBD1
CASSPSTGSNTEAFF,TGTGCCAGCTCGCCATCGACAGGGTCCAACACTGAAGCTTTCTTT,TRBV18,-,TRBJ1-1,TRBD1
CSATDDRDYGYTF,TGCAGTGCTACAGACGACAGGGACTATGGCTACACCTTC,TRBV20-1,-,TRBJ1-2,TRBD1
CSVEDGIPGGILTEAFF,TGCAGCGTTGAAGATGGAATCCCCGGGGGTATTCTCACTGAAGCTTTCTTT,TRBV29-1,-,TRBJ1-1,-
CASSFSQSSYNEQFF,TGCGCCAGCAGCTTTTCCCAGAGTAGCTACAATGAGCAGTTCTTC,TRBV5-1,-,TRBJ2-1,-
CASSELGGRGDTQYF,TGTGCCAGCAGTGAACTTGGGGGCAGGGGAGATACGCAGTATTTT,TRBV6-1,once,TRBJ2-3,-
CASSTRDSLSYGYTF,TGTGCCAGTAGTACAAGGGACAGTTTAAGCTATGGCTACACCTTC,TRBV19,-,TRBJ1-2,TRBD1
CASSRWAPGNTIYF,TGTGCCAGCAGCCGATGGGCCCCTGGAAACACCATATATTTT,TRBV5-6,-,TRBJ1-3,-
CASSFGKNTEAFF,TGCGCCAGCAGCTTCGGCAAGAACACTGAAGCTTTCTTT,TRBV5-1,-,TRBJ1-1,-
CASSAQQDTQYF,TGTGCCAGCAGCGCACAGCAAGATACGCAGTATTTT,TRBV7-6,-,TRBJ2-3,-
CASSRPGGKLFF,TGTGCCAGCAGTCGCCCTGGGGGGAAACTGTTTTTT,TRBV6-5,-,TRBJ1-4,-
CASTNGRGNTEAFF,TGTGCCAGCACCAATGGGAGGGGGAACACTGAAGCTTTCTTT,TRBV10-3,-,TRBJ1-1,-
CASSPNAGGDTEAFF,TGTGCCAGCTCACCAAATGCGGGCGGTGACACTGAAGCTTTCTTT,TRBV18,few,TRBJ1-1,-
CSASSGTTDTQYF,TGCAGTGCTTCCAGCGGGACCACAGATACGCAGTATTTT,TRBV20-1,once,TRBJ2-3,TRBD2
CAIGPGYSYEQYF,TGTGCCATCGGACCGGGATATTCCTACGAGCAGTACTTC,TRBV10-3,-,TRBJ2-7,-